This T cell receptor (beta chain) was captured in a study of T cell clusters in autoimmune cytopenias. Some 40,000 genome equivalents of blood DNA were amplified for TRB. Multiplex touch-down PCR amplified TRB using TRB-A and TRB-B pools in one tube. TCRdb re-called the multiplex PCR reads; one entry per CDR3 protein, DNA not given. Its table lists about 4,400 distinct CDR3 sequences. Overall study results and limits: TRB repertoire shifts in secondary cytopenia and chronic lymphocytic leukemia mostly reflected lymphoma, not autoimmunity.

This CDR3 has 16 amino acids. Germline V gene lookup returns CDR1 MNHEY and CDR2 SVGAGI. Comments on this clonotype: Its antigen remains unknown.

The chain couples TRBV6-5 to TRBJ1-5; the D gene TCRdb calls, TRBD1, cannot be checked with no DNA. The clonotype comes from a human donor with an autoimmune cytopenia or autoimmune hepatitis (not recorded which). The sample consisted of peripheral blood. This CDR3 reads CASSSLDRGGNQPQHF.